A selection of T cell receptor beta chains follows, all from one sample in a study of blood T cells in healthy people across ages. TCRdb reprocessed the 5' RACE reads via MiXCR and lists one record per CDR3 protein. This sample yields 750,000 to 950,000 distinct CDR3 sequences, of which 25% to 30% are seen a single time; 9.5% to 13% belongs to the top ten. The same specimen was also included in a second study, on T cells of mothers and their children.

Sequencing used blood. The receptors shown here come from a woman aged 40-49 years in good health. Both conserved end residues are part of each CDR3. The D gene is left open where the match is weak. The size entry is marked missing in some rows and otherwise reads once, few, many or a size class.

CDR3 DNA,CDR3 protein,clone size,J gene,D gene,V gene
TGTGCCAGCCGTGGCGGGGGGACCTACAATGAGCAGTTCTTC,CASRGGGTYNEQFF,many,TRBJ2-1,TRBD2,TRBV25-1
TGTGCCATCAGTGAGTTATGGGCTAGCGGGACAAATGAGCAGTTCTTC,CAISELWASGTNEQFF,NA,TRBJ2-1,TRBD2,TRBV10-3
TGCAGTATGCGTAGGGGCCCCGGGGAGCTGTTTTTT,CSMRRGPGELFF,few,TRBJ2-2,NA,TRBV20-1
TGCAGTGCTCCCGGGACAGCTAGCACAGATACGCAGTATTTT,CSAPGTASTDTQYF,many,TRBJ2-3,TRBD1,TRBV20-1
TGCAGTGCTAGAGATAGACGAACCATGATACAGTACTTC,CSARDRRTMIQYF,few,TRBJ2-4,NA,TRBV20-1
TGTGCCAGCAGTTACAGTGGAGGCAGGGGAAACTATGGCTACACCTTC,CASSYSGGRGNYGYTF,few,TRBJ1-2,NA,TRBV6-5
TGCAGCGTTCAGGGGCACAAGGATCAGCCCCAGCATTTT,CSVQGHKDQPQHF,few,TRBJ1-5,NA,TRBV29-1
TGTGCCAGCAGCTTAAAAAGGGCTTGGAACACTGAAGCTTTCTTT,CASSLKRAWNTEAFF,NA,TRBJ1-1,NA,TRBV13
TGCGCCAGCAGCCCCGGCCGGGCTAGCGGATACTACGAGCAGTACTTC,CASSPGRASGYYEQYF,NA,TRBJ2-7,TRBD2,TRBV4-1
TGCGCCAGCAGCTTGGATGGGGTCCTGGAGACCAACGTCCTGACTTTC,CASSLDGVLETNVLTF,few,TRBJ2-6,NA,TRBV5-1
TGTGCCAGCAGGTCCGGGACATTCAGCTTTACCTCGGGGGAGCAGTACTTC,CASRSGTFSFTSGEQYF,few,TRBJ2-7,NA,TRBV28
TGTGCCAGCAGCTTGGGGACAGCTTACTCCTACGAGCAGTACTTC,CASSLGTAYSYEQYF,many,TRBJ2-7,NA,TRBV5-6
TGTGCCAGCAGTCCTAGTTCTTTCACCGGGGAGCTGTTTTTT,CASSPSSFTGELFF,NA,TRBJ2-2,NA,TRBV12-3/TRBV12-4
TGTGCCAGCAGCTGGGGACAGGCCTACGAGCAGTACTTC,CASSWGQAYEQYF,many,TRBJ2-7,TRBD1,TRBV7-9
TGTGCCAGCAGCTTCGTTAACACTGAAGCTTTCTTT,CASSFVNTEAFF,NA,TRBJ1-1,NA,TRBV7-9
TGTGCCAACAGTGAATACTACGAGCAGTACTTC,CANSEYYEQYF,NA,TRBJ2-7,NA,TRBV25-1
TGTGCCAGCAGCTACCAAGACAGGGATACTGAAGCTTTCTTT,CASSYQDRDTEAFF,NA,TRBJ1-1,TRBD1,TRBV4-2
TGTGCCAGCAGCTTAGAAGCAGGGAGGAGCTATGGCTACACCTTC,CASSLEAGRSYGYTF,NA,TRBJ1-2,NA,TRBV7-9
TGCGCCAGCAGCCCCCGGACAGGGAACGAAAAACTGTTTTTT,CASSPRTGNEKLFF,NA,TRBJ1-4,TRBD1,TRBV5-1
TGTGCCAGCAGTGAAGGAGTTTACGCCTACGAGCAGTACTTC,CASSEGVYAYEQYF,NA,TRBJ2-7,NA,TRBV2
TGTGCCAGCAGCTCAAGGAGGAACACTGAAGCTTTCTTT,CASSSRRNTEAFF,many,TRBJ1-1,NA,TRBV11-2
TGCAGCGTTGGTACAAGCGGAAATCAGCCCCAGCATTTT,CSVGTSGNQPQHF,NA,TRBJ1-5,NA,TRBV29-1
TGTGCCGCCGGGGCAGGTCCAGAGCGCACTGAAGCTTTCTTT,CAAGAGPERTEAFF,NA,TRBJ1-1,NA,TRBV10-3
TGTGCCAGCAGCTTCTGGGGGGCAGAGACCCAGTACTTC,CASSFWGAETQYF,NA,TRBJ2-5,NA,TRBV3-1
TGTGCCACCAGCAGAGAGAGATATGGCTACACCTTC,CATSRERYGYTF,few,TRBJ1-2,NA,TRBV15
TGCGCCAGCAGCTTGGGTAGGAGGGCGAACGCTAAAGCTTTCTTT,CASSLGRRANAKAFF,NA,TRBJ1-1,NA,TRBV5-1
TGTTCCAGCAGTTTCGGACTAGCGGGGGGGCAGGAGACCCAGTACTTC,CSSSFGLAGGQETQYF,NA,TRBJ2-5,TRBD2,TRBV27
TGTGCCAGCAGTTTATACAGTCCGGGGCTAGGTGGCTACACCTTC,CASSLYSPGLGGYTF,few,TRBJ1-2,NA,TRBV27
TGTGCCAGCAGTTCTCCGGGACAGGGGGCTGAGGGCTACACCTTC,CASSSPGQGAEGYTF,few,TRBJ1-2,TRBD1,TRBV28
TGCAGTGCTACCACTAGCGGGGGGGCCAAGACCCAGTACTTC,CSATTSGGAKTQYF,NA,TRBJ2-5,TRBD2,TRBV20-1
TGTGCCATCAGACGTGGGAATGGGGGGGCATTCTACAATGAGCAGTTCTTC,CAIRRGNGGAFYNEQFF,many,TRBJ2-1,NA,TRBV10-3
TGTGCCAGCAGGCAGATTCAGGGGGCTTTCTTT,CASRQIQGAFF,NA,TRBJ1-1,NA,TRBV7-2
TGTGCCATCAGTGTGGGACATCAATCCTACAATGAGCAGTTCTTC,CAISVGHQSYNEQFF,NA,TRBJ2-1,NA,TRBV10-3
TGCGCCAGCAGCCTTGATGGGGCACCGTACGGCTACACCTTC,CASSLDGAPYGYTF,many,TRBJ1-2,NA,TRBV5-1
TGTGCCATCAGCAAAAATTCCGGGACAGGGGCTTTAGGTGAGCAGTTCTTC,CAISKNSGTGALGEQFF,NA,TRBJ2-1,TRBD1,TRBV10-3
TGTGCCAGCAGCTACGGGACAGGCAATACGCAGTATTTT,CASSYGTGNTQYF,NA,TRBJ2-3,TRBD1,TRBV11-2
TGCAGTGCCCCTCAGGTCCGGACTTTTACGCAGTATTTT,CSAPQVRTFTQYF,NA,TRBJ2-3,NA,TRBV20-1
TGCGGTGCTACCCGTGGGCCCCAGGGCCAAGAGCAGTACTTC,CGATRGPQGQEQYF,few,TRBJ2-5,NA,TRBV20-1
TGTGCCAGCAGTTTGGTGAAGGGGGCGCAATCACCCCTCCACTTT,CASSLVKGAQSPLHF,few,TRBJ1-6,TRBD1,TRBV27
TGCGCCAGCAGCGATCAAGGAGCTAATGAAAAACTGTTTTTT,CASSDQGANEKLFF,few,TRBJ1-4,NA,TRBV5-1
TGCGCCAGCAGCCAAGACTCCCAACTAGCGTCGCAAGAGACCCAGTACTTC,CASSQDSQLASQETQYF,many,TRBJ2-5,TRBD2,TRBV4-3
TGTGCCAGCAGTTACCCTCAGGGAACCAATCAGCCCCAGCATTTT,CASSYPQGTNQPQHF,many,TRBJ1-5,NA,TRBV6-6
TGTGCCAGCAGCGTAGGGAGCGAGCTCTATAATTCACCCCTCCACTTT,CASSVGSELYNSPLHF,few,TRBJ1-6,NA,TRBV9
TGTGCCAGCAGTTTACAGGGGCAAGTCTCACCCCTCCACTTT,CASSLQGQVSPLHF,few,TRBJ1-6,NA,TRBV27